This T cell receptor (beta chain) derives from a study of T-cell memory formation after mild COVID-19. Study overall: Each donor largely had its own TCR clusters.

The length of the CDR3 is 14 residues. V was cut by 4 bases and J by 2 bases, with 9 bases left in between. Germline V gene data show CDR1 as MGHDK and CDR2 as SYGVNS. General study points: Clones from the second wave (peaking day 37) had unconfirmed SARS-CoV-2 specificity. CD4+ clones that contracted lay mainly in CM and EM; CD8+ ones lay in EMRA.

Constant-segment primers were used for 5'RACE, and the resulting TCR alpha and TCR beta cDNA libraries carried sample barcodes and UMIs. TCRdb redid the calling of the 5' RACE reads with MiXCR, one entry per CDR3 protein. The sample consists of some 190,000 distinct CDR3 sequences, approximately 16% of them appearing once. This clonotype was seen a handful of times. Its antigen remains unknown. The sequence was collected from an adult woman who had mild COVID-19 (a few samples of this study predate the infection). Cell type and time point are not known. Sequenced input: PBMCs or a T cell subset sorted from them (not recorded which). J is TRBJ1-5 and V is TRBV25-1; D is unclear. The CDR3 coding sequence is TGTGCCAGCAGTGGGGCGGTTGGCAATCAGCCCCAGCATTTT. It is translated as CASSGAVGNQPQHF.